This entry features one TCR beta chain sequence. What it binds is not known. The assay was immunoSEQ multiplex PCR, and TCRdb's table has in-frame clones only and misses some. The sample consists of some 40,000 clones, 95% of them appearing once. These data originate in a study of T cell clonotyping in hematopoietic cell transplantation. Regarding the study as a whole: Broader posttransplant TCR repertoire diversity was predicted by graft donor and pretransplant recipient Inverse Simpson Index values. No sorting was done, leaving CD4 and CD8 contributions mixed.

Germline V gene lookup returns CDR1 MGHDK and CDR2 SYGVNS. The CDR3 is 15 residues long. The ends were cut back, 2 bases at V and 8 bases at J, with 16 bases in the middle. The sequence derives from a man under 40 in good health. Some clones in this sample may be carry-over from other donors' samples. The rearrangement links TRBV25-1 to TRBJ2-1; D possibly corresponds to TRBD1 (6 bases). Sequencing was done on a sample of peripheral blood mononuclear cells. The CDR3 DNA reads as TGTGCCAGCAGTGAACCAGTCAGGGGCAGGGATGAGCAGTTCTTC. It yields the protein CASSEPVRGRDEQFF.